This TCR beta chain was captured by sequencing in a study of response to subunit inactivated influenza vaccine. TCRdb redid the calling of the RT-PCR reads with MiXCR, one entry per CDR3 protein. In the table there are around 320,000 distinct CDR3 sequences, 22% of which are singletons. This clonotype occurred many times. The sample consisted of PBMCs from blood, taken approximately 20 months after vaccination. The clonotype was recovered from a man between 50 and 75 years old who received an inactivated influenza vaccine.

The CDR3 is CSVETGGGGGYTF. The CDR3 nucleotides are TGCAGCGTGGAGACAGGGGGTGGAGGTGGCTACACCTTC. The rearrangement links TRBV29-1 to TRBJ1-2; TRBD1 agrees at 9 bases. The germline V gene has CDR1 SQVTM and CDR2 ANQGSEA. The ends lost 6 bases at V and 7 bases at J; junction bases unmatched: 9. The CDR3 is made up of 13 amino acids.